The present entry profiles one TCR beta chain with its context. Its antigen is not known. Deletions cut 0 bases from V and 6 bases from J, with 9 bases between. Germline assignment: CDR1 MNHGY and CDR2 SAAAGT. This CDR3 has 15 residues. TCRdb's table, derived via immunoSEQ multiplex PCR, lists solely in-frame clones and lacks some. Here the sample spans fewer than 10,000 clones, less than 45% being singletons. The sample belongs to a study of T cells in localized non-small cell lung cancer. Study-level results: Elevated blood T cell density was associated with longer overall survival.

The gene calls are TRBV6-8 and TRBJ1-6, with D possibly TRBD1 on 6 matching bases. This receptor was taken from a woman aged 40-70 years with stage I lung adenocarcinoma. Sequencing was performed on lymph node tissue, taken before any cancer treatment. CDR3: CASSYSSDSNSPLHF. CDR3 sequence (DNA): TGTGCCAGCAGTTACTCTTCGGACAGTAATTCACCCCTCCACTTT.